These T cell receptor beta chains were read from a single sample in a study of T cell responses to AZD1222 COVID-19 vaccine. Profiling relied on immunoSEQ multiplex PCR, and the TCRdb table lists in-frame clones only, not all of them. The sample has about 40,000 clones, 65% to 85% seen once; the top ten hold about 20%. The sample here was peripheral blood, taken 28 days after the second AZD1222 dose. Source of these receptors: an adult who received the AZD1222 COVID-19 vaccine. CDR3s include the opening cysteine and the closing phenylalanine or tryptophan. Each record gives: J gene, D gene, clone size, V gene, CDR3 protein, CDR3 DNA. D genes are given only for firm matches. Clone sizes are given selectively: once, few, many, or a class where the clone is expanded.

j_call: TRBJ1-5
d_call: -
clone_size: -
v_call: TRBV28
cdr3_aa: CASHLRGGRISHSNQPQHF
cdr3_nt: TGTGCCAGCCACCTGAGGGGTGGGAGGATAAGTCACAGCAATCAGCCCCAGCATTTT

j_call: TRBJ1-1
d_call: -
clone_size: -
v_call: TRBV19
cdr3_aa: CASSLAGRKTGTEAFF
cdr3_nt: TGTGCCAGTAGTCTCGCGGGACGAAAAACGGGCACTGAAGCTTTCTTT

j_call: TRBJ1-2
d_call: -
clone_size: -
v_call: TRBV10-3
cdr3_aa: CAISDRQNYGYTF
cdr3_nt: TGTGCCATCAGTGATCGACAGAACTATGGCTACACCTTC

j_call: TRBJ1-6
d_call: -
clone_size: -
v_call: TRBV7-9
cdr3_aa: CASTDLRSYNSPLHF
cdr3_nt: TGTGCCAGCACCGACCTGAGGTCCTATAATTCACCCCTCCACTTT

j_call: TRBJ1-2
d_call: TRBD1
clone_size: -
v_call: TRBV29-1
cdr3_aa: CSAGGDYGYTF
cdr3_nt: TGCAGCGCAGGGGGCGACTATGGCTACACCTTC

j_call: TRBJ2-6
d_call: -
clone_size: -
v_call: TRBV6-1
cdr3_aa: CASSDGKRISGANVLTF
cdr3_nt: TGTGCCAGCAGTGATGGCAAAAGAATCTCTGGGGCCAACGTCCTGACTTTC

j_call: TRBJ2-1
d_call: TRBD2
clone_size: -
v_call: TRBV29-1
cdr3_aa: CSVQLGRNEQFF
cdr3_nt: TGCAGCGTTCAACTCGGGAGGAATGAGCAGTTCTTC

j_call: TRBJ1-4
d_call: -
clone_size: -
v_call: TRBV5-1
cdr3_aa: CASSLGVTGSSEKLFF
cdr3_nt: TGCGCCAGCAGCTTGGGGGTGACAGGTTCTTCTGAAAAACTGTTTTTT

j_call: TRBJ1-3
d_call: TRBD1
clone_size: -
v_call: TRBV6-5
cdr3_aa: CASRPTGASGNTIYF
cdr3_nt: TGTGCCAGCAGACCGACAGGGGCCTCTGGAAACACCATATATTTT

j_call: TRBJ1-6
d_call: -
clone_size: -
v_call: TRBV12-3/TRBV12-4
cdr3_aa: CASSSNSPLHF
cdr3_nt: TGTGCCAGCAGTTCGAATTCACCCCTCCACTTT

j_call: TRBJ1-5
d_call: -
clone_size: -
v_call: TRBV28
cdr3_aa: CASSLPPSPHGIVSNQPQHF
cdr3_nt: TGTGCCAGCAGTCTACCTCCGTCACCACACGGGATCGTTAGCAATCAGCCCCAGCATTTT

j_call: TRBJ2-7
d_call: -
clone_size: few
v_call: TRBV9
cdr3_aa: CASSVSQGSYEQYF
cdr3_nt: TGTGCCAGCAGCGTAAGTCAGGGGAGCTACGAGCAGTACTTC

j_call: TRBJ2-1
d_call: TRBD2
clone_size: -
v_call: TRBV5-1
cdr3_aa: CASSSMGTSGGSEQFF
cdr3_nt: TGCGCCAGCAGCTCGATGGGGACTAGCGGGGGGAGTGAGCAGTTCTTC

j_call: TRBJ2-3
d_call: -
clone_size: -
v_call: TRBV19
cdr3_aa: CASSIGGAGRPNTQYF
cdr3_nt: TGTGCCAGTAGTATAGGAGGAGCGGGCCGTCCCAATACGCAGTATTTT

j_call: TRBJ1-2
d_call: -
clone_size: -
v_call: TRBV4-2
cdr3_aa: CASSQDAEGYTF
cdr3_nt: TGTGCCAGCAGCCAAGATGCAGAGGGCTACACCTTC

j_call: TRBJ1-1
d_call: TRBD1
clone_size: -
v_call: TRBV5-1
cdr3_aa: CASSLADHAGQGGDRAFF
cdr3_nt: TGCGCCAGCAGCTTGGCCGACCATGCTGGGCAGGGGGGTGATCGGGCTTTCTTT

j_call: TRBJ1-3
d_call: -
clone_size: -
v_call: TRBV27
cdr3_aa: CASSLRFRGNTIYF
cdr3_nt: TGTGCCAGCAGTTTAAGATTCCGAGGAAACACCATATATTTT

j_call: TRBJ2-1
d_call: TRBD1
clone_size: -
v_call: TRBV19
cdr3_aa: CASDRYTGADEQFF
cdr3_nt: TGTGCCAGCGACAGGTATACAGGGGCCGATGAGCAGTTCTTC

j_call: TRBJ1-1
d_call: -
clone_size: -
v_call: TRBV19
cdr3_aa: CASSIRQNTEAFF
cdr3_nt: TGTGCCAGTAGTATTCGACAGAACACTGAAGCTTTCTTT

j_call: TRBJ2-1
d_call: -
clone_size: -
v_call: TRBV19
cdr3_aa: CASSPGQVISNEQFF
cdr3_nt: TGTGCCAGTAGTCCGGGGCAGGTTATCAGCAATGAGCAGTTCTTC

j_call: TRBJ2-3
d_call: TRBD1
clone_size: once
v_call: TRBV5-1
cdr3_aa: CASSSGTGGTISTDTQYF
cdr3_nt: TGCGCCAGCAGCTCCGGGACAGGGGGTACGATTAGCACAGATACGCAGTATTTT

j_call: TRBJ2-7
d_call: -
clone_size: -
v_call: TRBV7-6
cdr3_aa: CASSLQGGYEQYF
cdr3_nt: TGTGCCAGCAGCTTACAGGGTGGCTACGAGCAGTACTTC

j_call: TRBJ2-2
d_call: -
clone_size: few
v_call: TRBV9
cdr3_aa: CASSVDPRGAWAGELFF
cdr3_nt: TGTGCCAGCAGCGTGGACCCTCGGGGGGCCTGGGCCGGGGAGCTGTTTTTT

j_call: TRBJ1-2
d_call: -
clone_size: few
v_call: TRBV6-5
cdr3_aa: CASSYAEGSYGYTF
cdr3_nt: TGTGCCAGCAGTTACGCGGAAGGGAGCTATGGCTACACCTTC

j_call: TRBJ2-7
d_call: -
clone_size: -
v_call: TRBV5-6
cdr3_aa: CASSPGVGRTGRTYEQYF
cdr3_nt: TGTGCCAGTAGCCCGGGGGTGGGGCGGACAGGACGGACGTACGAGCAGTACTTC

j_call: TRBJ2-2
d_call: TRBD2
clone_size: -
v_call: TRBV5-1
cdr3_aa: CASSFLAGGRTGELFF
cdr3_nt: TGCGCCAGCAGCTTTCTAGCGGGGGGGCGAACCGGGGAGCTGTTTTTT

j_call: TRBJ1-2
d_call: TRBD1
clone_size: -
v_call: TRBV7-3
cdr3_aa: CASSPDRVSGYTF
cdr3_nt: TGTGCCAGCAGCCCGGACAGGGTCTCCGGCTACACCTTC

j_call: TRBJ1-2
d_call: -
clone_size: once
v_call: TRBV5-4
cdr3_aa: CASSGLSYGYTF
cdr3_nt: TGTGCCAGCAGCGGCTTAAGTTATGGCTACACCTTC

j_call: TRBJ2-7
d_call: TRBD1
clone_size: -
v_call: TRBV13
cdr3_aa: CASSLGGTGVSYEQYF
cdr3_nt: TGTGCCAGCAGCTTAGGGGGGACAGGGGTTTCCTACGAGCAGTACTTC

j_call: TRBJ2-5
d_call: -
clone_size: -
v_call: TRBV19
cdr3_aa: CASRGQETQYF
cdr3_nt: TGTGCCAGTAGAGGACAAGAGACCCAGTACTTC

j_call: TRBJ1-4
d_call: -
clone_size: -
v_call: TRBV4-1
cdr3_aa: CASSQDPQPNEKLFF
cdr3_nt: TGCGCCAGCAGCCAAGATCCTCAGCCTAATGAAAAACTGTTTTTT

j_call: TRBJ1-2
d_call: -
clone_size: -
v_call: TRBV4-1
cdr3_aa: CASSQSFTGRAYGYTF
cdr3_nt: TGCGCCAGCAGCCAAAGCTTTACAGGGCGCGCCTATGGCTACACCTTC

j_call: TRBJ1-1
d_call: TRBD1
clone_size: -
v_call: TRBV27
cdr3_aa: CASSFLGTAVRTEAFF
cdr3_nt: TGTGCCAGCAGTTTCCTCGGGACAGCCGTTAGGACTGAAGCTTTCTTT

j_call: TRBJ1-4
d_call: TRBD1
clone_size: few
v_call: TRBV9
cdr3_aa: CASSAGTGGALDEKLFF
cdr3_nt: TGTGCCAGCAGCGCCGGGACAGGGGGCGCGCTGGATGAAAAACTGTTTTTT

j_call: TRBJ1-2
d_call: TRBD1
clone_size: -
v_call: TRBV5-5
cdr3_aa: CASSLVAGGNYGYTF
cdr3_nt: TGTGCCAGCAGCTTGGTTGCAGGGGGAAACTATGGCTACACCTTC

j_call: TRBJ1-1
d_call: -
clone_size: -
v_call: TRBV9
cdr3_aa: CASSVSDFPNTEAFF
cdr3_nt: TGTGCCAGCAGCGTATCAGACTTCCCGAACACTGAAGCTTTCTTT

j_call: TRBJ1-1
d_call: -
clone_size: -
v_call: TRBV29-1
cdr3_aa: CSVGGGGRATEAFF
cdr3_nt: TGCAGCGTTGGTGGGGGAGGGCGGGCGACTGAAGCTTTCTTT